This TCR beta chain was found in a study of PD-1 blockade in classical Hodgkin lymphoma (dated by TCRdb to about 2020). For the wider study: Nivolumab dosing was 3 mg/kg intravenously every 2 weeks, continuing until either disease progression or unacceptable toxicity. The study used TCR beta sequencing and CyTOF to define a peripheral blood immune signature of response to PD-1 blockade in classical Hodgkin lymphoma.

The germline V gene sets CDR1 to SGHNT and CDR2 to YENEEA. V gives up 5 bases and J gives up 5 bases, and the segment between their germline ends measures 16 bases. The CDR3 has 15 amino acids, counting the end cysteine and phenylalanine. Of all the DNA, just the CDR3 is kept, 45 bases in frame from base 1. The investigation overall reported the following: Baseline TCR diversity was reported to be lower in newly diagnosed patients than in healthy donors, and even lower in relapsed/refractory patients. Only a single clinical trial cohort was studied, and what caused the repertoire differences, possibly disease activity or prior therapy, remained undefined. By C4D1, a significant rise was seen in CD4+ TCR diversity but not in CD8+ TCR diversity (p=0.0027 vs p=0.16), and the rise was most apparent among complete responders (p=0.02). Baseline diversity similar to that of newly diagnosed patients was observed in trial patients achieving complete response, whereas significantly lower diversity was observed in partial responders and progressors. Lower diversity was observed in patients in whom nivolumab was started less than 1 year after ASCT, and these patients were excluded from later analyses so that confounding by immune reconstitution would be avoided.

Genomic DNA was isolated using the Qiagen DNeasy kit from unsorted PBMCs as well as from negatively selected CD4+ and CD8+ fractions. TCR beta CDR3 regions were amplified by immunoSEQ multiplex PCR using primers annealing to V and J segments. A synthetic immune receptor repertoire was used to minimize amplification bias, and any residual bias was removed computationally once sequencing was done. The original methods were these. Repertoire diversity was quantified as the Shannon entropy index using custom Python scripts. Unsorted, CD4+ and CD8+ repertoires were examined separately, except in combined analyses, for which CD4+ and CD8+ sequences were merged in silico. Clonal expansion was defined as at least a 2-fold frequency increase after treatment relative to C1D1, with a pseudocount of 0.5 for undetected baseline clones. Singleton clones were defined as clones with 0 or 1 copy at C1D1, and non-singleton clones were defined as clones with 2 or more copies. Clones expanded in unsorted samples were assigned a CD4+, CD8+ or unknown annotation through matching of protein sequences in sorted samples from the same patient. Wilcoxon tests on paired samples were used to test diversity changes from C1D1 to C4D1. In its TCRdb copy, this immuneACCESS table keeps in-frame sequences only and misses some clones. Where compared with another copy, unresolved V genes explain less than half of these, and the others have no known cause. That table furnishes V, J and clone size, whereas the DNA furnished D and trimming. The sample table holds more than 25,000 clones, of which about 78% were seen once. The ten largest clones represent 30% to 45% of the sample.

This specimen's time point label, interpreted: cycle 2 day 1 (C2D1) of nivolumab. Relapse after autologous stem cell transplantation had occurred in all trial patients, and cohorts A, B and C were distinguished by prior brentuximab vedotin exposure. The trial cohort was composed of about 60 patients with relapsed/refractory classical Hodgkin lymphoma, for whom complete response, partial response or progressive disease was recorded as best overall response. Single-agent nivolumab was administered to trial patients in the multi-cohort phase II CheckMate 205 trial. Best overall response was determined by an independent review committee according to the 2007 International Working Group response criteria. Trial PBMCs were obtained immediately prior to nivolumab initiation (C1D1) and on therapy at cycle 2 day 1 and cycle 4 day 1. After peripheral blood was drawn into 8 mL Vacutainer Cell Preparation Tubes, PBMCs were isolated by centrifugation and then cryopreserved.

A note on this clone: Its antigen is not yet known. Per-nucleotide qualities are absent, and no much larger clonotype sits a single base away.

The material was peripheral blood mononuclear cells (PBMCs), obtained before the second cycle of nivolumab. The TCR was taken from a human donor with classical Hodgkin lymphoma. The chain links TRBV11-3 with TRBJ2-1, with TRBD2 as a weak D call on 6 bases. The CDR3 in this case is CASSPPEGRHNEQFF. The bases read TGTGCCAGCAGCCCTCCGGAAGGGAGGCACAATGAGCAGTTCTTC.